Listed here are 27 T cell receptor beta chains from one sample, sequenced in a study of early T cells in non-severe SARS-CoV-2 infection. TCRdb independently ran MiXCR on the 5' RACE reads; one entry per CDR3 protein. The sample shows some 59,000 distinct CDR3 sequences, 8.5% to 12% of them seen only once. Source material: whole blood. The receptors stem from an adult who was a healthcare worker with PCR-confirmed SARS-CoV-2 infection or an uninfected control (not recorded which).

Many counts were recorded for this clonotype. The chain carries TRBV3-1 and TRBJ2-7; D not resolved. CDR3 length equals 13 residues. Germline lookup yields CDR1 LGHDT and CDR2 YNNKEL (reference sequence). The germline V and J ends were trimmed by 2 bases and 7 bases, with 12 bases remaining between them. CDR3 in amino acids: CASSQISQQEQYF. The CDR3 nucleotides read TGTGCCAGCAGCCAAATCTCACAGCAGGAGCAGTACTTC.

This clonotype has just a few counts. This chain links TRBV20-1 with TRBJ2-7; 7 nucleotides agree with TRBD2. CDR1 and CDR2 (germline): DFQATT, SNEGSKA (reference sequence). The CDR3 spans 14 residues. After removal of 3 bases from V and 0 bases from J, the junction contained 5 bases not matched to a gene. CDR3 bases: TGCAGTGCTAGTCGGGGCGGGGGCTCCTACGAGCAGTACTTC. This sequence encodes CSASRGGGSYEQYF.

The V and J genes are TRBV29-1 and TRBJ2-3; the match to TRBD1 covers 8 bases. The CDR3 has 12 amino acids. Germline V CDR1 and CDR2: SQVTM, ANQGSEA. The V segment lost 6 bases and the J segment 6 bases; nucleotides outside the gene matches: 5. CDR3 sequence (DNA): TGCAGCGTGGACAGGGTTGCCGATACGCAGTATTTT. It is translated as CSVDRVADTQYF.

The chain uses TRBV7-2 and TRBJ2-1, with 9 bases identical to TRBD2. Germline CDR1 is SGHTA and CDR2 is FQGNSA. The CDR3 covers 16 residues. The V and J ends lost 1 base and 10 bases, in that order; junction bases with no gene match: 11. The chain's CDR3 is CASSLVGSSGGSEQFF. For the CDR3, the DNA is TGTGCCAGCAGCTTAGTGGGGAGTAGCGGGGGTAGCGAGCAGTTCTTC.

This clonotype came up a few times. This sequence joins TRBV29-1 and TRBJ2-1; D is possibly TRBD2 (5 bases). Germline V gene lookup returns CDR1 SQVTM and CDR2 ANQGSEA. The CDR3 contains 12 residues. Trimming shortened V by 4 bases and J by 9 bases, and 13 bases separated the two germline ends. The CDR3 DNA reads as TGCAGCGTTGTACGAGGAGGCGGTGAGCAGTTCTTC. As protein: CSVVRGGGEQFF.

This clonotype has at least ten counts. The chain links TRBV10-2 to TRBJ2-1; D remains ambiguous. There are 16 residues in the CDR3. V shed 1 base and J shed 0 bases, with 10 bases lying between them. CDR1 and CDR2 from the germline V gene are WSHSY and SAAADI. This CDR3 reads CASSELAPPSYNEQFF. For the CDR3, the DNA is TGCGCCAGCAGTGAGTTAGCTCCCCCCTCCTACAATGAGCAGTTCTTC.

The V call is TRBV29-1, the J call TRBJ2-5, with 8 positions matching TRBD1. The J segment lost 2 bases and the V segment lost 5 bases, leaving 4 bases of the junction unmatched. Germline V CDR1 and CDR2: SQVTM, ANQGSEA. The CDR3 is 13 residues long. The CDR3 DNA follows: TGCAGCGTTTTCTGGACAGGGCAAGAGACCCAGTACTTC. This codes for CSVFWTGQETQYF.

This clonotype has ten or more counts. V gene TRBV5-1 combines with J gene TRBJ2-3; the match to TRBD1 covers 9 bases. Germline V gives CDR1 SGHRS, CDR2 YFSETQ. With V trimmed by 2 bases and J by 5 bases, 6 bases remained unmatched. CDR3 length: 15 residues. As DNA, the CDR3 is TGCGCCAGCAGCTTACAGGGGGCGCATTTAGATACGCAGTATTTT. It encodes CASSLQGAHLDTQYF.

As regards this clonotype: A read error may explain this, as a much larger clone is one base away. The rearrangement uses TRBV4-2 and TRBJ1-1; D may be TRBD1 (5 bases). The CDR3 is made up of 12 amino acids. CDR1 LGHNA and CDR2 YNFKEQ come from the germline V gene. The germline V and J ends were trimmed by 3 bases and 5 bases, with 7 bases remaining between them. The CDR3 loop is CASSQGDTEAFF. CDR3 in DNA: TGTGCCAGCAGCCAGGGGGATACTGAAGCTTTCTTT.

The chain combines TRBV29-1 with TRBJ2-1, with D uncertain. This CDR3 spans 13 amino acids. Deletions cut 5 bases from V and 1 base from J, with 9 bases between. Germline values: CDR1 SQVTM, CDR2 ANQGSEA. Written as DNA, the CDR3 is TGCAGCGTTTCCTTGGTGTCCTACAATGAGCAGTTCTTC. This codes for CSVSLVSYNEQFF.

This clonotype occurred once. The chain employs TRBV5-4 and TRBJ1-3; no firm D call. The CDR3 length is 13 residues. The germline V gene has CDR1 SGHNT and CDR2 YYREEE (reference sequence). V lost 2 bases and J 6 bases, leaving 9 bases between the germline ends. The CDR3, as DNA: TGTGCCAGCAGCTTTCCCCGTGAAAACACCATATATTTT. It encodes CASSFPRENTIYF.

This chain links TRBV7-3 with TRBJ2-2; D gene unclear. This CDR3 is built from 14 residues. With 4 bases removed from V and 3 bases from J, the gap between germline ends came to 9 bases. Germline CDR1 and CDR2: SGHTA and FQGTGA. CDR3 coding DNA: TGTGCCAGCAGCTCGTCACGGGACACCGGGGAGCTGTTTTTT. The encoded protein is CASSSSRDTGELFF.

This clonotype was picked up a small number of times. V usage is TRBV13 and J usage is TRBJ2-7; the match to TRBD1 covers 8 bases. In germline, CDR1 is PRHDT, CDR2 FYEKMQ (reference sequence). The CDR3 extends over 14 amino acids. Losses at the gene ends were 5 bases for V and 5 bases for J; bases not matched to a gene: 8. CDR3 sequence (DNA): TGTGCCAGCAGCCTACGGACAGGGACGGACGAGCAGTACTTC. Amino acids: CASSLRTGTDEQYF. The full variable domain, in which reference TRBV13 and TRBJ2-7 provide the parts outside the CDR3, is AAGVIQSPRHLIKEKRETATLKCYPIPRHDTVYWYQQGPGQDPQFLISFYEKMQSDKGSIPDRFSAQQFSDYHSELNMSSLELGDSALYFCASSLRTGTDEQYFGPGTRLTVT.

The chain joins TRBV7-2 to TRBJ1-2, with D tentatively TRBD1 (5 bases). This CDR3 comprises 14 residues. Trimming cost V 3 bases and J 3 bases, with 11 bases left between them. Germline assignment: CDR1 SGHTA and CDR2 FQGNSA. The CDR3 region is CASSFKQAHYGYTF. The CDR3, as DNA: TGTGCCAGCAGCTTCAAACAGGCGCACTATGGCTACACCTTC.

This clonotype occurred a few times. The chain is built from TRBV20-1 and TRBJ2-7; D perhaps matches TRBD2 (5 bases). This CDR3 has 15 amino acids. V lost 5 bases and J 4 bases, leaving 21 bases between the germline ends. Germline V gene lookup returns CDR1 DFQATT and CDR2 SNEGSKA (reference sequence). This chain's CDR3 is CSADLAGSGLYEQYF. CDR3 sequence (DNA): TGCAGTGCTGACCTTGCGGGTTCGGGGTTGTACGAGCAGTACTTC.

This clonotype has a handful of counts. The chain is built from TRBV29-1 and TRBJ2-7; D ambiguous. The CDR3 extends over 12 amino acids. Germline CDR1 is SQVTM and CDR2 is ANQGSEA. Trimming removed 4 bases from V and 3 bases from J, with 10 bases in between. The CDR3 loop is CSVAWENYEQYF. The DNA for the CDR3 is TGCAGCGTTGCTTGGGAAAACTACGAGCAGTACTTC.

As for this clonotype: A much bigger clone sits one base away, suggesting this may be a read error. J is TRBJ2-1 and V is TRBV18, with D possibly being TRBD1 (6 bases). The CDR3 runs to 11 residues. Germline V gene data show CDR1 as KGHSH and CDR2 as LQKENI. CDR3 nucleotide sequence: TGTGTCAGCTCACCCCCAGGGGCCAAGTTCTTC. Translating it yields CVSSPPGAKFF.

This clonotype appeared a few times. V is TRBV30 and J is TRBJ2-3, with unresolved D. The CDR3 extends over 15 amino acids. Germline CDR1 reads GTSNPN; CDR2 reads SVGIG (reference sequence). Trimming stripped 2 bases from V and 3 bases from J, with 15 bases between. The DNA of the CDR3 is TGTGCCTGGAGTCCCCGCCGGGCGGAGACAGATACGCAGTATTTT. Protein product: CAWSPRRAETDTQYF. Filled out from reference TRBV30 and TRBJ2-3, the complete variable domain reads SQTIHQWPATLVQPVGSPLSLECTVEGTSNPNLYWYRQAAGRGLQLLFYSVGIGQISSEVPQNLSASRPQDRQFILSSKKLLLSDSGFYLCAWSPRRAETDTQYFGPGTRLTVL.

This clonotype occurred many times. This rearrangement joins TRBV5-1 to TRBJ2-2, with D possibly being TRBD2 (5 bases). Germline V gene lookup returns CDR1 SGHRS and CDR2 YFSETQ. This CDR3 has 14 amino acids. Trimming left V 6 bases short and J 6 bases short, with 15 bases between. CDR3 nucleotide sequence: TGCGCCAGCACCACGTTTGGGAGTTCCGGGGAGCTGTTTTTT. Residues: CASTTFGSSGELFF. The entire variable domain, with the rest obtained from reference TRBV5-1 and TRBJ2-2, is as follows: KAGVTQTPRYLIKTRGQQVTLSCSPISGHRSVSWYQQTPGQGLQFLFEYFSETQRNKGNFPGRFSGRQFSNSRSEMNVSTLELGDSALYLCASTTFGSSGELFFGEGSRLTVL.

Only one count was recorded for this clonotype. The CDR3 sequence: CSVPGPGTDTQYF. CDR3 DNA sequence: TGCAGCGTCCCGGGACCTGGCACAGATACGCAGTATTTT. V is TRBV29-1 and J is TRBJ2-3, with D tentatively TRBD1 or TRBD2 (5 bases each). CDR1 SQVTM and CDR2 ANQGSEA come from the germline V gene. With 6 bases removed from V and 1 base from J, the gap between germline ends came to 11 bases. This CDR3 region has 13 residues.

In its sample, this clonotype was seen many times. This chain connects TRBV7-8 to TRBJ1-1; 9 bases line up with TRBD1. The CDR3 consists of 17 residues. Germline V CDR1 and CDR2: SGHVS, FQNEAQ. V lost 2 bases, J lost 0 bases, and 7 bases stayed unmatched. CDR3 coding DNA: TGTGCCAGCAGCTTACGTGGGACAGGGCCTTTGAACACTGAAGCTTTCTTT. It specifies CASSLRGTGPLNTEAFF.

This clonotype showed up many times. The genes are TRBV20-1 and TRBJ2-2; the D gene is possibly TRBD2 (7 bases). There are 14 residues in the CDR3. Looked up from germline, CDR1 is DFQATT and CDR2 is SNEGSKA (reference sequence). Trimming left V 6 bases short and J 8 bases short, with 19 bases between. The CDR3 DNA is TGCAGTGCCCCGATTCGGGGGGCCGGTGGGGAGCTGTTTTTT. Amino acids: CSAPIRGAGGELFF.

V and J are TRBV7-9 and TRBJ2-3; D might be TRBD2 (5 bases). Germline V gene data show CDR1 as SEHNR and CDR2 as FQNEAQ (reference sequence). V was shortened by 4 bases and J by 4 bases, with 9 bases between the two germline ends. The CDR3 spans 13 residues. CDR3 nucleotides: TGTGCCAGCAGCTCCCGAGGGCCAGATACGCAGTATTTT. Translation: CASSSRGPDTQYF.

This clonotype was counted ten times or more. This chain joins TRBV6-1 and TRBJ2-2, with TRBD2 identical over 8 bases. This CDR3 is 19 amino acids long. Per germline, CDR1 MNHNS and CDR2 SASEGT. Trimming cost V 3 bases and J 1 base; bases outside gene matches: 13. DNA of the CDR3: TGTGCCAGCAGTGAGAGGCAGCCGGGACTAGAAAAGAACACCGGGGAGCTGTTTTTT. Residues: CASSERQPGLEKNTGELFF.

V and J are TRBV20-1 and TRBJ2-7, with a weak D call TRBD1 (6 bases). The CDR3 has 13 residues. The V end lost 7 bases, the J end lost 0 bases, and 13 bases lay between the germline ends. The germline V gene has CDR1 DFQATT and CDR2 SNEGSKA (reference sequence). The DNA for the CDR3 is TGCAGTGTCCCCACAGGGAGCTCCTACGAGCAGTACTTC. Translating it yields CSVPTGSSYEQYF.

This clonotype occurred a few times. V is TRBV7-2 and J is TRBJ2-1; 10 nucleotides line up with TRBD2. Germline CDR1 is SGHTA and CDR2 is FQGNSA. Germline trimming cut 5 bases from V and 7 bases from J; bases unmatched to any gene: 11. The CDR3 loop spans 16 amino acids. The chain's CDR3 is CASSPSGGAVMNEQFF. CDR3 coding DNA: TGTGCCAGCAGCCCAAGCGGGGGGGCGGTAATGAATGAGCAGTTCTTC.

This clonotype was counted only a few times. The chain is built from TRBV20-1 and TRBJ2-1; possibly TRBD2 for D (6 bases). CDR1 is DFQATT, CDR2 SNEGSKA, per germline (reference sequence). This CDR3 spans 16 amino acids. Trimming left V 6 bases short and J 4 bases short, with 22 bases between. The CDR3 spells CSADEGRGSSYNEQFF. CDR3 coding DNA: TGCAGTGCCGACGAGGGACGGGGGTCCTCTTACAATGAGCAGTTCTTC.